This is a list of T cell receptor beta chains from one sample in a study of identical twins. MiXCR was run by TCRdb on the 5' RACE reads, yielding one entry per CDR3 protein. The sample shows 350,000 to 600,000 distinct CDR3 sequences, 14% of them seen only once. The data also belong to a second study, concerning yellow fever vaccine responses in identical twins.

The sample taken for sequencing was CD4+ T cells sorted from blood. All receptors derive from a woman aged 18-29 years in good health. The CDR3 runs from the conserved cysteine through the conserved F or W. A D gene is named only where the DNA matches it firmly. The size of a clone is reported for some rows only, either as once, few or many, or as a class for expanded clones.

TRBV29-1	.	many	TRBJ2-1	TGCAGCGTTCGTCAGAGTGAGCAGTTCTTC	CSVRQSEQFF
TRBV6-2/TRBV6-3	.	.	TRBJ2-1	TGTGCCAGCAGTACGGGTAGGGGCAATGAGCAGTTCTTC	CASSTGRGNEQFF
TRBV7-6	.	.	TRBJ2-1	TGTGCCAGCAGCCTCGACGGGGCCTCGTCACCCCGATATCGTGGTGAGCAGTTCTTC	CASSLDGASSPRYRGEQFF
TRBV7-9	TRBD1	few	TRBJ1-2	TGTGCCAGCAGCTTAGGAGACAGGGCGGGAACCTATGGCTACACCTTC	CASSLGDRAGTYGYTF
TRBV2	.	.	TRBJ1-6	TGTGCCAGCAGTGAAGCACGAACACCCCTCCACTTT	CASSEARTPLHF
TRBV10-3	.	.	TRBJ2-3	TGTGCCATCAGTGAGTCACCCCTAGCCCCAGATACGCAGTATTTT	CAISESPLAPDTQYF
TRBV7-6	.	.	TRBJ1-2	TGTGCCAGCAGCCCGGGACTGCAGTATGGCTACACCTTC	CASSPGLQYGYTF
TRBV5-1	.	.	TRBJ2-3	TGCGCCAGCAGCTTGGAGCAGGGAGTCACAGATACGCAGTATTTT	CASSLEQGVTDTQYF
TRBV20-1	.	few	TRBJ2-2	TGCAGTGCTATGGCGGGCGGGGAGCTGTTTTTT	CSAMAGGELFF
TRBV7-2	.	few	TRBJ2-3	TGTGCCAGCAGCTTATCCCCGACTTCCCTTTACACAGATACGCAGTATTTT	CASSLSPTSLYTDTQYF
TRBV10-3	.	many	TRBJ2-1	TGTGCCATCGCGAGAGAGGGCTTCTCCTACAATGAGCAGTTCTTC	CAIAREGFSYNEQFF
TRBV2	.	.	TRBJ2-6	TGTACCTTCAGTTTATCGAGGGAGGGGGCAGGTGGGGCCAACGTCCTGACTTTC	CTFSLSREGAGGANVLTF
TRBV3-1	TRBD2	many	TRBJ2-1	TGTGCCAGCAGCCCACTAGGACGGGCTAGCGGGATATACAATGAGCAGTTCTTC	CASSPLGRASGIYNEQFF
TRBV12-3/TRBV12-4	.	few	TRBJ1-2	TGTGCCAGCAGTTTTGGGGGGGCTCGGGGCTACACCTTC	CASSFGGARGYTF
TRBV24-1	TRBD2	few	TRBJ2-3	TGTGCCACCAGTGATCCTAGACTAGCGGGAGTCACAGATACGCAGTATTTT	CATSDPRLAGVTDTQYF
TRBV24-1	.	many	TRBJ2-7	TGTGCCACCAGTGATTCCGGGACCAACTCCTACGAGCAGTACTTC	CATSDSGTNSYEQYF
TRBV29-1	.	few	TRBJ2-7	TGCAGCGTTGCGGGCGGGGCTAACTACGAGCAGTACTTC	CSVAGGANYEQYF
TRBV6-1	.	.	TRBJ2-1	TGTGCCAGCACTACCGAATTCGGGCAAAACAATGAGCAGTTCTTC	CASTTEFGQNNEQFF
TRBV28	.	few	TRBJ1-5	TGTGCCAGCAGTACCTATGAGGGGCTGGGCAATCAGCCCCAGCATTTT	CASSTYEGLGNQPQHF
TRBV30	.	.	TRBJ2-4	TGTGCCTGGAGTGCAGGGGCAAAACCTTTAGCCAAAAACATTCAGTACTTC	CAWSAGAKPLAKNIQYF
TRBV6-1	.	.	TRBJ2-5	TGTGCCAGCAGCCACCCCGCGGGACGGGAGACCCAGTACTTC	CASSHPAGRETQYF
TRBV11-2	TRBD2	.	TRBJ2-1	TGTGCCAGCAGCCCTCTGGGGGGTAGCGGGAGCTATGAGCAGTTCTTC	CASSPLGGSGSYEQFF
TRBV29-1	TRBD2	few	TRBJ2-5	TGCAGCGGCGGGAGTGTGGAGACCCAGTACTTC	CSGGSVETQYF
TRBV11-2	TRBD1	few	TRBJ2-7	TGTGCCAGCAGCTCACAGGGGAACACCCAGGAAGAGCAGTACTTC	CASSSQGNTQEEQYF
TRBV7-9	TRBD1	many	TRBJ2-7	TGTGCCAGCAGCGCGAGCGGACAGGGAAGCCACGAGCAGTACTTC	CASSASGQGSHEQYF
TRBV6-5	.	.	TRBJ2-4	TGTGCCAGCAGTTATACGGGGAGGAAAAACATTCAGTACTTC	CASSYTGRKNIQYF
TRBV2	TRBD1	many	TRBJ1-2	TGTGCCAGCAGCGAGACAGGGGGCGTCTATGGCTACACCTTC	CASSETGGVYGYTF
TRBV5-1	.	few	TRBJ2-7	TGCGCCAGCAGCTTGGAGGCAGGCCAAGCCTACGAGCAGTACTTC	CASSLEAGQAYEQYF
TRBV7-2	TRBD2	few	TRBJ2-1	TGTGCCAGCAGCTCCGGGGGAGCGGGGGGGCCCAAGCAGTTCTTC	CASSSGGAGGPKQFF
TRBV6-2/TRBV6-3	.	few	TRBJ2-3	TGTGCCAGCAGTTACCACCTGAGAGGTAGCACAGATACGCAGTATTTT	CASSYHLRGSTDTQYF
TRBV20-1	.	few	TRBJ2-7	TGCAGTGCTAGAGATCACCTTGGCTCCTACGAGCAGTACTTC	CSARDHLGSYEQYF
TRBV3-1	TRBD1	.	TRBJ1-5	TGTGCCAGCAGCCAAGGCAGGGGGCAGAATCAGCCCCAGCATTTT	CASSQGRGQNQPQHF
TRBV20-1	.	few	TRBJ2-1	TGCAGTGCTAGAGTTGGCACAGGGGGGGTGGATCGATACAATGAGCAGTTCTTC	CSARVGTGGVDRYNEQFF
TRBV28	.	few	TRBJ1-1	TGTGCCAGCAGTCCGCTCGGGCCCACTGAAGCTTTCTTT	CASSPLGPTEAFF
TRBV6-2/TRBV6-3	.	.	TRBJ2-4	TGTGCCAGCAGTTACTCGATAGGGGATGCCAAAAACATTCAGTACTTC	CASSYSIGDAKNIQYF
TRBV27	.	few	TRBJ2-7	TGTGCCAGCAGACTATCGGGTCAGCTGTCGTACGAGCAGTACTTC	CASRLSGQLSYEQYF
TRBV6-2/TRBV6-3	TRBD1	.	TRBJ2-3	TGTGCCAGCAGCCACGGACAGGGCCAGGATACGCAGTATTTT	CASSHGQGQDTQYF
TRBV20-1	.	few	TRBJ1-1	TGCAGTGCCCCGAGAGGGGGGAACACTGAAGCTTTCTTT	CSAPRGGNTEAFF
TRBV7-3	.	few	TRBJ2-1	TGTGCCAGCACCAATGGGGGCAGGGGTGAGCAGTTCTTC	CASTNGGRGEQFF
TRBV7-3	TRBD1	few	TRBJ1-2	TGTGCCAGCAGCTCGGACAGGGAAGGCTACACCTTC	CASSSDREGYTF
TRBV12-3/TRBV12-4	TRBD1	.	TRBJ1-3	TGTGCCAGCAGCTCCGGGACAGTCGGAAACACCATATATTTT	CASSSGTVGNTIYF
TRBV7-9	TRBD2	many	TRBJ2-1	TGTGCCAGCAGCTCCGGGACTAGCGGTTACAATGAGCAGTTCTTC	CASSSGTSGYNEQFF
TRBV7-9	TRBD2	.	TRBJ2-1	TGTGCCAGCAGCTTAAGGGAGGGTTCCTACAATGAGCAGTTCTTC	CASSLREGSYNEQFF
TRBV28	TRBD1	few	TRBJ1-2	TGTGCCAGCAGTAGCGCGGGACAGGGTAACTATGGCTACACCTTC	CASSSAGQGNYGYTF
TRBV12-3/TRBV12-4	TRBD1	.	TRBJ1-2	TGTGCCAGCAGTTTGACAGGGGCCAACTATGGCTACACCTTC	CASSLTGANYGYTF